The source of this T cell receptor (beta chain) is a study of blood T cell repertoires in COVID-19. Study context: COVID-19 samples from acute and convalescent phases originated in the United States, Italy and Spain.

The assay was immunoSEQ multiplex PCR, and TCRdb's table has in-frame clones only and misses some. This table has approximately 400,000 clones, around 92% appearing once. Germline V lookup: CDR1 KGHSH, CDR2 LQKENI. This CDR3 region has 18 residues. V trimming: 3 bases; J trimming: 4 bases; junction bases outside the gene matches: 16. The J gene is TRBJ1-2, the V gene TRBV18; 8 bases align to TRBD1. The origin of this receptor is a man aged 35 to 55 with acute or convalescent COVID-19. Sequencing used peripheral blood. CDR3 region: CASSPGIRTGLAGYGYTF. The CDR3 bases are TGTGCCAGCTCACCCGGCATCAGGACAGGGCTGGCGGGCTATGGCTACACCTTC.